This TCR beta chain was identified during a study of response to subunit inactivated influenza vaccine. Notes on the study in general: New T cells are recruited in small numbers by each seasonal influenza vaccination, according to the authors' suggestion.

TCRdb ran MiXCR on the RT-PCR reads and lists one entry per CDR3 protein. The table includes about 620,000 distinct CDR3 sequences, approximately 10% detected once. This clonotype appeared many times. Its target is not known. Separately, the same data were catalogued under a study of T cells expressing NK-cell markers. Per that study: UMI-tagged 5'RACE template switching yielded the TCR beta cDNA.

This receptor was identified in a man aged 50 to 60 who received an inactivated influenza vaccine. Sequences were derived from PBMCs from blood, sampled on the day of vaccination.

The CDR3, as DNA: TGTGCCAGCAGCACGGGGGGGGGTTCACCCCTCCACTTT. It is translated as CASSTGGGSPLHF. This chain uses TRBV6-6 with TRBJ1-6, with D perhaps matching TRBD1 (5 bases). The V and J ends lost 6 bases and 9 bases respectively, with 12 bases between them. This CDR3 contains 13 residues. Germline assignment: CDR1 MNHNY and CDR2 SVGAGI (reference sequence).